Each of the 17 T cell receptor beta chains below was sequenced from the same sample in a study of blood T cell repertoires in COVID-19. Some clones are missing from TCRdb's copy, which holds only in-frame ones; the method was immunoSEQ multiplex PCR. The sample records about 220,000 clones, less than 90% being singletons. The sequenced material came from peripheral blood. The receptors here all came from a woman aged 60-75 years who had recovered from COVID-19.

V is TRBV9 and J is TRBJ1-1, with 8 positions matching TRBD1. V lost 0 bases, J lost 5 bases, and 3 bases stayed unmatched. CDR3 size: 14 residues. Germline CDR1 SGDLS, CDR2 YYNGEE. In DNA form, the CDR3 reads TGTGCCAGCAGCGTAGGACAGGGGCCAACTGAAGCTTTCTTT. Its translation is CASSVGQGPTEAFF.

Remarks on this clone: A junction boundary mismatches the germline segment, possibly from a read error. The chain links TRBV7-8 to TRBJ2-7, with 9 bases fitting TRBD2. Germline values: CDR1 SGHVS, CDR2 FQNEAQ. This CDR3 is 14 amino acids long. This CDR3 is CASSLVGTRTSVRF. The CDR3 nucleotides read TGTGCCAGCAGCTTAGTGGGTACGAGGACTAGCGTTCGCTTC.

The chain links TRBV30 to TRBJ1-2; 7 nucleotides match TRBD1. Trimming took 8 bases from V and 6 from J; bases not matched to a gene: 9. The CDR3 consists of 12 residues. Per germline, CDR1 GTSNPN and CDR2 SVGIG (reference sequence). CDR3 sequence reads: CAPLSDRDGYTF. The CDR3 bases are TGTGCCCCCCTGTCCGACAGGGATGGCTACACCTTC.

The chain recombines TRBV9 with TRBJ2-5; 11 nucleotides agree with TRBD1. Germline CDR1 and CDR2: SGDLS and YYNGEE. The CDR3 has 16 amino acids. V was clipped by 3 bases and J by 5 bases; unmatched bases: 9. CDR3 DNA sequence: TGTGCCAGCAGCGAGGGACAGGGGGTTTTGATGGAGACCCAGTACTTC. It translates to CASSEGQGVLMETQYF.

The rearrangement uses TRBV15 and TRBJ2-4; perhaps TRBD2 as D (6 bases). Germline V gives CDR1 LNHNV, CDR2 YYDKDF (reference sequence). With 1 base removed from V and 9 bases from J, the gap between germline ends came to 13 bases. The CDR3 sequence is 14 residues long. The chain's CDR3 is CATSRVRDPPIQYF. CDR3 bases: TGTGCCACCAGCAGAGTGCGGGATCCCCCCATTCAGTACTTC.

This sequence joins TRBV7-2 and TRBJ2-7, with 8 bases identical to TRBD2. The CDR3 extends over 15 amino acids. Per germline, CDR1 SGHTA and CDR2 FQGNSA. Losses at the gene ends were 7 bases for V and 3 bases for J; bases not matched to a gene: 11. This chain's CDR3 is CASTANPGGGYEQYF. CDR3 bases: TGTGCCAGCACCGCCAACCCGGGGGGGGGCTACGAGCAGTACTTC.

This CDR3 is CASSPQGTGGDGEQFF. The CDR3 DNA sequence: TGTGCCAGCAGCCCGCAGGGGACAGGGGGAGACGGTGAGCAGTTCTTC. The chain carries TRBV7-2 and TRBJ2-1; 11 bases align to TRBD1. CDR3 size: 16 residues. Germline-derived CDR1 and CDR2 are SGHTA and FQGNSA. V lost 5 bases and J lost 9; bases outside the gene matches: 12.

The table lists this clone with a few counts. The chain has TRBV2 and TRBJ1-1; 9 bases are shared with TRBD1. Germline assignment: CDR1 SNHLY and CDR2 FYNNEI. The length of the CDR3 is 14 residues. V trimming: 8 bases; J trimming: 3 bases; junction bases outside the gene matches: 7. The CDR3 loop is CASQGTGMYTEAFF. For the CDR3, the DNA is TGTGCCAGCCAAGGGACAGGGATGTACACTGAAGCTTTCTTT.

The CDR3: CASSSPSRSRVYGYTF. In nucleotides, the CDR3 is TGTGCCAGCAGCTCACCGTCGAGGTCTCGGGTCTATGGCTACACCTTC. This chain links TRBV5-4 with TRBJ1-2; D remains unclear. The CDR3 contains 16 residues. Trimming stripped 3 bases from V and 4 bases from J, with 19 bases between. Germline V CDR1 and CDR2: SGHNT, YYREEE (reference sequence).

The CDR3 region is CASSLGTGFYEQYF. CDR3 sequence (DNA): TGTGCCAGCAGCTTGGGGACAGGCTTTTACGAGCAGTACTTC. The chain combines TRBV5-6 with TRBJ2-7; 7 bases are shared with TRBD1. CDR3 length: 14 residues. Trimming took 0 bases from V and 4 from J; bases not matched to a gene: 4. In germline, CDR1 is SGHDT, CDR2 YYEEEE.

This sequence joins TRBV20-1 and TRBJ2-3; 16 nucleotides align to TRBD2. Per the germline V gene, CDR1 is DFQATT and CDR2 is SNEGSKA (reference sequence). The CDR3 spans 18 residues. V gave up 5 bases and J gave up 2 bases; unmatched junction bases: 10. In DNA, the CDR3 is TGCAGTGCTCGTGACCCGGGACTAGCGGGGGGGCCCACAGATACGCAGTATTTT. Its protein is CSARDPGLAGGPTDTQYF.

This chain joins TRBV10-3 and TRBJ1-2; D gene uncertain. V lost 3 bases, J lost 4 bases, and 12 bases lay in between. Germline loops: CDR1 ENHRY, CDR2 SYGVKD. The CDR3 sequence is 14 residues long. The CDR3 loop reads CAISEEGFGYGYTF. Here the CDR3 DNA reads TGTGCCATCAGTGAAGAGGGTTTCGGCTATGGCTACACCTTC.

The chain links TRBV9 to TRBJ2-1, with 8 nucleotides matching TRBD2. From germline, CDR1 is SGDLS and CDR2 YYNGEE. The V segment lost 4 bases and the J segment 5 bases; nucleotides outside the gene matches: 11. The CDR3 has 16 amino acids. The CDR3: CASSRTGTRAHNEQFF. CDR3 bases: TGTGCCAGCAGCCGAACCGGGACTAGAGCCCACAATGAGCAGTTCTTC.

CDR3 amino acids: CASSSGTDSYEQYF. The CDR3 nucleotides read TGTGCCAGCAGTTCAGGGACAGACTCCTACGAGCAGTACTTC. The chain links TRBV27 to TRBJ2-7; 7 nucleotides line up with TRBD1. The CDR3 is made up of 14 amino acids. The germline V gene encodes CDR1 MNHEY and CDR2 SMNVEV (reference sequence). After removal of 4 bases from V and 0 bases from J, the junction contained 3 bases not matched to a gene.

This clone has only one observation. This sequence joins TRBV19 and TRBJ2-3; 10 nucleotides line up with TRBD2. This CDR3 comprises 14 residues. The V gene's germline CDR1 is LNHDA and CDR2 SQIVND (reference sequence). V trimming: 5 bases; J trimming: 6 bases; junction bases outside the gene matches: 5. CDR3 loop: CASSLSGGRDTQYF. As DNA, the CDR3 is TGTGCCAGTAGTCTTAGCGGGGGGCGGGATACGCAGTATTTT.

The chain uses TRBV7-6 and TRBJ1-2; D unresolved. The CDR3 is 13 amino acids. Germline CDR1 and CDR2: SGHVS and FNYEAQ. Trimming pared 0 bases from V and 4 bases from J, leaving 6 bases between. Here the CDR3 DNA reads TGTGCCAGCAGCTTAGCGGAGGGCTATGGCTACACCTTC. It is translated as CASSLAEGYGYTF.

CDR3 DNA sequence: TGTGCCAGCAGCTTAGAACAGGGGTCTGAAGCTTTCTTT. Translating gives CASSLEQGSEAFF. This chain joins TRBV7-9 and TRBJ1-1; 7 nucleotides align to TRBD1. This CDR3 is 13 amino acids long. The ends lost 1 base at V and 6 bases at J; junction bases unmatched: 2. Germline CDR1 reads SEHNR; CDR2 reads FQNEAQ (reference sequence).